This T cell receptor (beta chain) stems from a study of cytomegalovirus exposure and HLA in healthy donors. Study conclusions and caveats: Reportedly, diagnosis of cytomegalovirus status by the classifier showed high specificity and sensitivity.

CDR3 length: 16 residues. Trimming took 5 bases from V and 8 from J, leaving 21 bases between them. Germline CDR1 reads MDHEN; CDR2 reads SYDVKM. Of note for this clone: The antigen remains unidentified.

This table comes from immunoSEQ multiplex PCR, and its TCRdb copy is limited to in-frame clones, with some not included. The table lists hundreds of thousands of clones, around four fifths of them singletons. The genes are TRBV28 and TRBJ1-4, with D possibly being TRBD1 (6 bases). This clonotype was sampled from a woman aged 25 to 39 in good health and CMV-seropositive. The sequencing input was PBMCs. In nucleotides, the CDR3 is TGTGCCAGCAGTCGATACAGGGTCATCACAGTGGAAAAACTGTTTTTT. It codes for CASSRYRVITVEKLFF.